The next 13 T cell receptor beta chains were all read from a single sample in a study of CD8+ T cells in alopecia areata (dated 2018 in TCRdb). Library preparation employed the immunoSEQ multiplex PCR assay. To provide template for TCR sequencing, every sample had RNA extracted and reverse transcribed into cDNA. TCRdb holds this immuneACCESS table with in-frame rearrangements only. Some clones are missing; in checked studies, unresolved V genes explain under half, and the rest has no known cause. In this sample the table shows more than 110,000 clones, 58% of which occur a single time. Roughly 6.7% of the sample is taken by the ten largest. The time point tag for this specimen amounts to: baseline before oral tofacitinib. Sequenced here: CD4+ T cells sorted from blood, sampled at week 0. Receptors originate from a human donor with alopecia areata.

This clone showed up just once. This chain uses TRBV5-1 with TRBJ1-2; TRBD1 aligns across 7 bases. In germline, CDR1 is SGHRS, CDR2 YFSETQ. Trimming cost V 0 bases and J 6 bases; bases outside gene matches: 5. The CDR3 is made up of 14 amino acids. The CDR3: CASSLATGEDGYTF. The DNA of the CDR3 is TGCGCCAGCAGCTTGGCCACAGGGGAAGATGGCTACACCTTC. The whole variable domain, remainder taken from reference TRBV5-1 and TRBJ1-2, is KAGVTQTPRYLIKTRGQQVTLSCSPISGHRSVSWYQQTPGQGLQFLFEYFSETQRNKGNFPGRFSGRQFSNSRSEMNVSTLELGDSALYLCASSLATGEDGYTFGSGTRLTVV.

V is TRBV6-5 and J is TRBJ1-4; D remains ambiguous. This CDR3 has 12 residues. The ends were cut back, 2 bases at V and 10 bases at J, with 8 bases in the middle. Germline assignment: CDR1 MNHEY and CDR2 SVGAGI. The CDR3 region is CASSYVMGKLFF. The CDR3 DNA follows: TGTGCCAGCAGTTACGTAATGGGAAAACTGTTTTTT.

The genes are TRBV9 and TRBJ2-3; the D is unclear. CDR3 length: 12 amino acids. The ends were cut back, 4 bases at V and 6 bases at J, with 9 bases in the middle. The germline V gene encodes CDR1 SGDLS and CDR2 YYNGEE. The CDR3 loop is CASSPETDTQYF. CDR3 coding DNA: TGTGCCAGCAGCCCCGAGACGGATACGCAGTATTTT.

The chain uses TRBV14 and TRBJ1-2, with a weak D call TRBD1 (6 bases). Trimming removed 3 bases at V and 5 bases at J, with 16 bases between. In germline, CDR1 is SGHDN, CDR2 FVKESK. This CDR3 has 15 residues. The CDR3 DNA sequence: TGTGCCAGCAGCCAGAGGGACGGGACACGGTATGGCTACACCTTC. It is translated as CASSQRDGTRYGYTF.

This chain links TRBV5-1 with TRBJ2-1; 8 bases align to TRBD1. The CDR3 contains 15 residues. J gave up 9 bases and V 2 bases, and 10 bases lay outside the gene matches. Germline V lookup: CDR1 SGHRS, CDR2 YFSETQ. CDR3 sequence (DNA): TGCGCCAGCAGCTTTCAGGGGGCTGGAGGAGGTGAGCAGTTCTTC. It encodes CASSFQGAGGGEQFF.

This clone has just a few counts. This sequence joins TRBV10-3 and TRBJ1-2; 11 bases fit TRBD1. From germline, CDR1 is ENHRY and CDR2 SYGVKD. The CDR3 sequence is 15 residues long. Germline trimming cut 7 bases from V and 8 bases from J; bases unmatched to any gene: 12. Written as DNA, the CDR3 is TGTGCCATCATTCGAGGGACAGGGGGATCGGGCGGCTACACCTTC. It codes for CAIIRGTGGSGGYTF.

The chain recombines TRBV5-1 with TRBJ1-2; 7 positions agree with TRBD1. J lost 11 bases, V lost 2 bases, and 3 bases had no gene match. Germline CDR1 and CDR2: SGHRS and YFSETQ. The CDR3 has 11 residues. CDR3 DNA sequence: TGCGCCAGCAGCTTCCTGGGACAGTACACCTTC. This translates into CASSFLGQYTF.

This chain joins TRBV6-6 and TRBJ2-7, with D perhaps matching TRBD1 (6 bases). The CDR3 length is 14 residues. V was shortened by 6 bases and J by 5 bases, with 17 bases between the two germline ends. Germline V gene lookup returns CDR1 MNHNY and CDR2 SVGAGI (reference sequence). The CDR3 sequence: CASRQGIPIDEQYF. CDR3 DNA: TGTGCCAGCAGACAGGGAATTCCGATAGACGAGCAGTACTTC.

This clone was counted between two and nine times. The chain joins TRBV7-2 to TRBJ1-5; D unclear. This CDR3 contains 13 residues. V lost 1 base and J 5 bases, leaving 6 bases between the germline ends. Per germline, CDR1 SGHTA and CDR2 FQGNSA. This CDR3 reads CASSLGQYQPQHF. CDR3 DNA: TGTGCCAGCAGCTTAGGGCAGTATCAGCCCCAGCATTTT.

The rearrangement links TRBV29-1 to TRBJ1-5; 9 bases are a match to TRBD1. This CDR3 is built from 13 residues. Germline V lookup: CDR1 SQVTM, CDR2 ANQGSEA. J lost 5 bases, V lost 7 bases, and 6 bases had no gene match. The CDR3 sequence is CSATGGPYQPQHF. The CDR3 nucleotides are TGCAGCGCTACAGGGGGCCCCTATCAGCCCCAGCATTTT.

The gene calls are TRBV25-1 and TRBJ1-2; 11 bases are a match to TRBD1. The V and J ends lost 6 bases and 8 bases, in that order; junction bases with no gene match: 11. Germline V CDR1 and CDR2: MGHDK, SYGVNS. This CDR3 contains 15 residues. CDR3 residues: CASSVWTGGTGGYTF. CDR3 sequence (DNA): TGTGCCAGCAGCGTTTGGACAGGGGGCACTGGCGGCTACACCTTC.

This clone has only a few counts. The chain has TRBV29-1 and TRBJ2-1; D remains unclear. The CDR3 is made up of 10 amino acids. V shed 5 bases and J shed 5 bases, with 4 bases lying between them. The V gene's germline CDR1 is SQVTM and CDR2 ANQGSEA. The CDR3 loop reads CSVNHNEQFF. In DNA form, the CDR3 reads TGCAGCGTTAACCACAATGAGCAGTTCTTC.

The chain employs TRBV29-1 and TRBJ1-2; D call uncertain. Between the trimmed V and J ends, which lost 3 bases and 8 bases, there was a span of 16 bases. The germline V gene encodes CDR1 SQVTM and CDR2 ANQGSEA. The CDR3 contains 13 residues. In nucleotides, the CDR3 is TGCAGCGTTGATCAGGAGGCCTTGTGGGGCTACACCTTC. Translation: CSVDQEALWGYTF.